Described below is a single TCR beta chain sequence and its context. Its antigen is currently not known. No quality values exist for individual bases; no much larger clone is one base distant. The cohort comprised fewer than 700 healthy bone marrow donors. At the time of sampling, every cohort member was nominally healthy, though immune exposures that went unrecorded were likely present. The donor was CMV seropositive and was included in the group of 290 or so seropositive cohort members. Each donor provided a peripheral blood sample, and peripheral blood mononuclear cells were used for TCR beta sequencing. Genomic DNA was extracted from the blood cell samples with the Qiagen DNeasy Blood Extraction Kit. The record originates from a study of cytomegalovirus exposure and HLA in healthy donors (dated by TCRdb to the late 2010s). In terms of the full investigation: An earlier analysis of roughly 630 of the donors reported 250 to 300 Gb of sequence data and roughly 110 million unique TCR beta sequences from 190 million or so T cells. All discovery cohort repertoires had been generated using a single sequencing platform. Donor age, sex, ethnicity and CMV serostatus were collected together with the repertoire data. An early release covering about 600 HLA-typed donors comprised roughly 300 gigabases of sequencing data and some 79 million unique TCR sequences. A later analysis re-examined previously published TCR beta repertoires from 610 or so donors and added high-resolution HLA genotyping to investigate patterns of TCR occurrence. Class I and class II HLA loci were covered by the typing at four-digit resolution. On average, approximately 250,000 unique TCR beta nucleotide sequences were sequenced per donor among 398 genotyped donors of the cohort, with roughly 18% of those sequences being non-productive. Rather than using new phenotypic data, the later analysis identified candidate immune exposures from TCR beta sequences and from how often those sequences occurred across donors. The study used immunosequencing to profile the T cell repertoires of around 600 subjects and linked those repertoires to cytomegalovirus serostatus. The number of donors typed differed by locus, with roughly 629-640 for A, B, C, DRB1 and DQB1, 522 for DQA1, 600 to 610 for DPA1, and around 450 for DPB1. Roughly 5 DR-DQ haplotypes were handled as single units for association and clustering, since linkage in the cohort was strong. A separate validation cohort of about 110 different subjects was used in addition to the approximately 700-subject first cohort. Of the roughly 400 genotyped donors, approximately 83% fell in the genetic ancestry cluster associated with self-reported Caucasian donors. High-throughput TCR immunosequencing, statistical association of individual TCRs with disease status, and machine learning were combined to predict cytomegalovirus infection status. A later genetic analysis used genome-wide SNP genotypes for about three fifths of the roughly 700 donors, treating that subset as a discovery cohort. The study was designed to test whether signatures of past pathogen exposure could be identified by cataloging public T cell receptors. To decide whether each TCR beta V gene segment behaved as functional or pseudogenic, an earlier analysis of some 580 of the donors relied on high-throughput TCR beta sequencing.

Libraries were made using the immunoSEQ multiplex PCR assay. For the multiplex PCR, a mixture combining 60 forward primers for TCR Vbeta segments and 13 reverse primers for TCR Jbeta segments was used. The CDR3 region of rearranged TCR beta genes was amplified from genomic DNA with a multiplex PCR assay. On the Illumina HiSeq System, the amplified TCR beta libraries were sequenced as 87-base-pair reads. The original methods were these. Across the 500 to 700 repertoires, a later analysis counted some 80 million unique TCR beta chains, approximately 12 million of which were shared by at least two donors. Raw reads were error-corrected and collapsed into unique sequences by a nearest-neighbor algorithm in which closely related sequences were merged to remove PCR and sequencing errors. CDR3 sequences were aligned to IMGT reference sequences to assign V, D and J gene segments. For a sequence to be retained, a match of at least six nucleotides was required to both a V gene segment and a J gene segment. A rearrangement counted as productive if the CDR3 had no stop codons and remained in frame with V and J, and every other rearrangement counted as non-productive. CDR3 was defined by IMGT convention, running from the second conserved V-encoded cysteine to the conserved J-encoded phenylalanine. Sequences without an unambiguous match to a single V gene segment were excluded from the earlier analysis of about 640 of the donors. An earlier analysis of a few hundred of the donors called V segments functional above 56.7% productive rearrangements and segregating when the between-donor standard deviation exceeded 5%. To diagnose cytomegalovirus status from the catalog of TCR beta chain sequences, a statistical classification framework was built. In a later analysis, V and J genes were assigned by comparing TCR nucleotide sequences against IMGT/GENE-DB human TR gene sequences. A later analysis assigned CDR3 sequences and most-parsimonious VDJ recombination scenarios with the TCRdist pipeline. In a later analysis, every TCR beta chain was defined by the combination of its CDR3 amino acid sequence and its V-gene family, and reads without a unique V-gene family were dropped. A later analysis removed 600 or so highly shared, low-generation-probability nucleotide sequences to deal with suspected cross-contamination and a sequencing artifact. A later analysis calculated a clonal expansion index for each public chain from normalized within-repertoire ranks of inferred template counts. In a later analysis, generation probabilities were computed using a VDJ recombination model fitted to out-of-frame rearrangements, and the results were checked against IGoR. Hypergeometric tests were used in a later analysis to score TCR-TCR, TCR-HLA and TCR-CMV co-occurrence, with a repertoire-size bias correction applied to the TCR pairs. In a later analysis, false discovery rates were estimated by permuting HLA or CMV assignments 20 times. In a later analysis, co-occurring TCRs were grouped using DBSCAN, with TCRdist sequence similarity added in when clustering inside HLA-allele-positive subsets. Repertoires with fewer than 30,000 or more than 120,000 public chains, plus five repertoires with anomalous nucleotide sharing, were excluded from co-occurrence clustering. TCRdb provides this immuneACCESS table in a form limited to in-frame rearrangements. Some clones are lacking; in checked studies, under half of them reflect an unresolved V gene, and why the rest are absent is not known. That table supplies the V and J calls and clone size; D and trimming were determined from the DNA. This sample is represented by about 140,000 clones; 78% of them were singletons. Around 2.5% of the sample comes from the top ten.

The paper's findings and limits, for the study overall: Compared with equally common non-associated chains, HLA-associated TCR beta chains in a later analysis were more clonally expanded and had lower generation probabilities. When HLA alleles, especially DR and DQ, strongly co-occurred, attributing TCR associations to individual alleles was difficult. A total of fewer than 200 TCR beta chains were listed by the study as associated with cytomegalovirus. Only TCR beta chains were sequenced in this cohort, and the absence of alpha or paired-chain data limited detectable features. An earlier analysis of some 560 of the donors showed that most TCR beta V segments appeared in productive rearrangements either about 87% or about 30% of the time, which broadly matched IMGT annotations. Most TCR sequences were observed very rarely across donors, whereas some public TCRs were present in many individuals. Because HLA typing was unavailable for some donors at each locus, only the typed subset was used in association tests. Some IMGT-functional V segments, including TRBV6-2 and TRBV6-3, could not be distinguished by the 87-base-pair reads and were therefore excluded. In a later analysis, TCR association rates were found to vary across HLA loci, with the most associated TCRs seen for DRB1 alleles and the fewest for HLA-C alleles. In both the original and validation cohorts, the classifier was reported to diagnose cytomegalovirus status with high specificity and sensitivity. In a later genetic analysis, a missense DCLRE1C variant was associated with V-gene and J-gene trimming of TCR beta chains, and the association was replicated in an independent cohort. The authors suggested that the approach could potentially be generalized to other disease states and immunological phenotypes. Compared with the approximately 710-donor mean, donors in an Asian-associated ancestry cluster had fewer N-insertions in productive TCRs, according to a later genetic analysis. Correlated functional status among segregating V segments might be attributable to linkage disequilibrium, but an unknown experimental factor could not be ruled out. A few of the identified cytomegalovirus-associated TCR beta chains were confirmed in vitro to be specific for cytomegalovirus antigens. Because counts were too low, roughly 16 rarely observed V segments, including chromosome 9 orphons, were excluded from the earlier analysis of several hundred of the donors. A later analysis found that most CMV-associated TCR beta chains appeared HLA-restricted, with HLA associations seemingly driven largely by CMV exposure. At a false discovery rate of 0.05, a later analysis linked some 17,000 TCR beta sequences to specific HLA alleles. A further reported finding was that TCR beta sequences accurately predicted the HLA-A and HLA-B alleles for most subjects in the first cohort. A cluster of highly shared sequence variants was judged likely to represent a technical artifact of the sequencing pipeline. For the cohort, immune exposure information was limited to CMV serostatus. Presence/absence analyses assumed roughly uniform sequencing depth across donors, an assumption that may not hold. According to a later analysis, parvovirus B19, influenza, CMV and Epstein-Barr virus appeared linked to several top co-occurrence clusters.

The germline V gene supplies CDR1 LGHNT and CDR2 FRNRAP. Spanning cysteine to phenylalanine, the CDR3 consists of 13 amino acids. The retained sequence is limited to the CDR3, 39 bases, with the frame set at the first base. From V the trimming removes 6 bases and from J it removes 7 bases, while the gene matches leave 5 bases of the junction unaccounted for. The chain uses TRBV12-5 and TRBJ2-1; the junction holds 8 bases that match TRBD2. The TCR comes from a woman younger than 30 in good health and CMV-seropositive. Source material: PBMCs. The DNA sequence is TGTGCTAGTGGAGCGGGGGTAACAAATGAGCAGTTCTTC. The translation is CASGAGVTNEQFF. Beyond the CDR3, the reference TRBV12-5 and TRBJ2-1 genes provide the residues; the full variable domain reads: DARVTQTPRHKVTEMGQEVTMRCQPILGHNTVFWYRQTMMQGLELLAYFRNRAPLDDSGMPKDRFSAEMPDATLATLKIQPSEPRDSAVYFCASGAGVTNEQFFGPGTRLTVL.